This T cell receptor beta chain came from a study of cytomegalovirus exposure and HLA in healthy donors. Overall study results and limits: Rare TCR sequences predominated, though certain public TCRs were found in many donors.

Only in-frame clones appear in the TCRdb table, and some are missing; sequencing was by immunoSEQ multiplex PCR. The sample includes 250,000 to 400,000 clones, approximately 91% seen only once; the top ten take roughly 0.88%. For this clone: What it recognizes is unknown.

The study drew the donors from its roughly 120-subject validation cohort, separate from the approximately 700-subject first cohort. From germline, CDR1 is MNHEY and CDR2 SVGAGI. The CDR3 loop spans 15 amino acids. Between the trimmed V and J ends, which lost 5 bases and 0 bases, there was a span of 11 bases. The sample consisted of PBMCs. This chain connects TRBV6-5 to TRBJ2-1, with TRBD1 as a possible D gene (6 bases). This TCR came from a man younger than 45 in good health and CMV-seronegative. The CDR3 reads CASSPDSDSYNEQFF. The DNA of the CDR3 is TGTGCCAGCAGTCCGGACAGCGACTCCTACAATGAGCAGTTCTTC.